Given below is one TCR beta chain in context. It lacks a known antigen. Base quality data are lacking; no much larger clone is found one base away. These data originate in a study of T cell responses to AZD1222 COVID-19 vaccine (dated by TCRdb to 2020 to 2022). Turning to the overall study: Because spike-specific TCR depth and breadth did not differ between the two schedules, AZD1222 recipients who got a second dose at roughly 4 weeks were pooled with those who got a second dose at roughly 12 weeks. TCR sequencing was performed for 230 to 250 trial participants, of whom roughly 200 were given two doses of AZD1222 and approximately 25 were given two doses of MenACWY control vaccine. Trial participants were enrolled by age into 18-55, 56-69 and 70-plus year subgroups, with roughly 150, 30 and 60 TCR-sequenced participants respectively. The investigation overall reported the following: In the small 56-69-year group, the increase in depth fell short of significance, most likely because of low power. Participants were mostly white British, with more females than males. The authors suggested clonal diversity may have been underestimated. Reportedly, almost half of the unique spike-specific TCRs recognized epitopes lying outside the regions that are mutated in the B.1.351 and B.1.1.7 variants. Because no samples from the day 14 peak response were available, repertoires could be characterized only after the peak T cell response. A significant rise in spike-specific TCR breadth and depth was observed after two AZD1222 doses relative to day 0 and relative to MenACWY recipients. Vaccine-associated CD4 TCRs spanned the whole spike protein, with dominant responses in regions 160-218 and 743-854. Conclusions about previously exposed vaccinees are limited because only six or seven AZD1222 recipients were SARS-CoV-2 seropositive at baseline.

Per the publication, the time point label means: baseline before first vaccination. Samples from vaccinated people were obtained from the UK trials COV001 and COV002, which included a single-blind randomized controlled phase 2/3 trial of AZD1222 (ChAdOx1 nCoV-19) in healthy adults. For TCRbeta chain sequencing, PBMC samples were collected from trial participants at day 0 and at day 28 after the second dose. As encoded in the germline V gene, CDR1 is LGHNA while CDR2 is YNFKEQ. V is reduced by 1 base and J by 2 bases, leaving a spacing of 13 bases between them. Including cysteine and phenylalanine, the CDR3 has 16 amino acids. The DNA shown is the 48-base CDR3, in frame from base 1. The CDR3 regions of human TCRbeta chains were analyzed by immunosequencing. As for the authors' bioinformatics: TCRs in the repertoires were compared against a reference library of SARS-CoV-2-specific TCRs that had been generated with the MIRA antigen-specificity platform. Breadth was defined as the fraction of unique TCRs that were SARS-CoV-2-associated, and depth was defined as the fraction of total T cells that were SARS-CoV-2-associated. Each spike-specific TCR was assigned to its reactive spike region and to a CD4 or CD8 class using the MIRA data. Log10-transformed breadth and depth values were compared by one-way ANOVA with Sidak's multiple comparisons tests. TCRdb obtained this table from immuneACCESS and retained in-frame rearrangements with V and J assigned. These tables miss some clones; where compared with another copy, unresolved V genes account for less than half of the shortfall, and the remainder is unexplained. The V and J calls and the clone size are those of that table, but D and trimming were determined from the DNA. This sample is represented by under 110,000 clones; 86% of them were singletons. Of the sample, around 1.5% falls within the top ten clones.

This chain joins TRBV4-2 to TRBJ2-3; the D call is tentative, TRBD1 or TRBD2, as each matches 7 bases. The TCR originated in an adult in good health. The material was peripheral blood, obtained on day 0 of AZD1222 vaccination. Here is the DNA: TGTGCCAGCAGCCAAGGGGGAGGGGGCGTCACAGATACGCAGTATTTT. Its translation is CASSQGGGGVTDTQYF.